The present entry profiles one T cell receptor (beta chain) with its context. CDR1 is MGHRA, CDR2 YSYEKL, per germline. The J segment lost 9 bases and the V segment lost 2 bases, leaving 10 bases of the junction unmatched. CDR3 length equals 15 residues. cDNA prepared by RNA extraction and subsequent reverse transcription served as the template for sequencing. Produced via immunoSEQ multiplex PCR; TCRdb's table is partial and in-frame only. The table records just under 65,000 clones, roughly 50% of them present only once. This specimen comes from a study of CD8+ T cells in alopecia areata. As to treatment: oral pan-JAK inhibitor, 5-10 mg twice daily.

The rearrangement uses TRBV4-1 and TRBJ2-1, with 7 bases fitting TRBD2. This TCR derives from a human donor with alopecia areata. Specimen: CD8+ T cells sorted from blood, collected at approximately week 36, from a patient treated with tofacitinib. The CDR3 coding sequence is TGCGCCAGCAGCCAACGGTCTAGCGGTGCTAGTGAGCAGTTCTTC. Translation gives CASSQRSSGASEQFF.